The clone carrying this T cell receptor (beta chain) was counted at least ten times. Its antigen is not known. V was cut by 6 bases and J by 0 bases, with 15 bases left in between. The length of the CDR3 is 16 residues. Germline-derived CDR1 and CDR2 are SGHRS and YFSETQ. The record originates from a study of T cells after yellow fever vaccination. Researchers made TCR cDNA using 5'RACE template switching, and this step added a universal primer site and UMIs. Via MiXCR, TCRdb re-called the 5' RACE reads, giving one row per CDR3 protein. This sample yields around 300,000 distinct CDR3 sequences, of which approximately 4% are seen a single time; around 19% belongs to the top ten. Study-level points and caveats: Reappearance after the booster was observed for most primary-vaccination clones (96% CD4, roughly 88% CD8).

This TCR derives from a man younger than 30 who received the YFV17D yellow fever vaccine. The chain joins TRBV5-1 to TRBJ2-2; tentatively, D is TRBD2 (5 bases). The material sequenced was PBMCs, taken 15 days after the yellow fever booster vaccination. The CDR3 nucleotides are TGCGCCAGCATCCCCCCGGGGAATCCGAACACCGGGGAGCTGTTTTTT. It codes for CASIPPGNPNTGELFF.